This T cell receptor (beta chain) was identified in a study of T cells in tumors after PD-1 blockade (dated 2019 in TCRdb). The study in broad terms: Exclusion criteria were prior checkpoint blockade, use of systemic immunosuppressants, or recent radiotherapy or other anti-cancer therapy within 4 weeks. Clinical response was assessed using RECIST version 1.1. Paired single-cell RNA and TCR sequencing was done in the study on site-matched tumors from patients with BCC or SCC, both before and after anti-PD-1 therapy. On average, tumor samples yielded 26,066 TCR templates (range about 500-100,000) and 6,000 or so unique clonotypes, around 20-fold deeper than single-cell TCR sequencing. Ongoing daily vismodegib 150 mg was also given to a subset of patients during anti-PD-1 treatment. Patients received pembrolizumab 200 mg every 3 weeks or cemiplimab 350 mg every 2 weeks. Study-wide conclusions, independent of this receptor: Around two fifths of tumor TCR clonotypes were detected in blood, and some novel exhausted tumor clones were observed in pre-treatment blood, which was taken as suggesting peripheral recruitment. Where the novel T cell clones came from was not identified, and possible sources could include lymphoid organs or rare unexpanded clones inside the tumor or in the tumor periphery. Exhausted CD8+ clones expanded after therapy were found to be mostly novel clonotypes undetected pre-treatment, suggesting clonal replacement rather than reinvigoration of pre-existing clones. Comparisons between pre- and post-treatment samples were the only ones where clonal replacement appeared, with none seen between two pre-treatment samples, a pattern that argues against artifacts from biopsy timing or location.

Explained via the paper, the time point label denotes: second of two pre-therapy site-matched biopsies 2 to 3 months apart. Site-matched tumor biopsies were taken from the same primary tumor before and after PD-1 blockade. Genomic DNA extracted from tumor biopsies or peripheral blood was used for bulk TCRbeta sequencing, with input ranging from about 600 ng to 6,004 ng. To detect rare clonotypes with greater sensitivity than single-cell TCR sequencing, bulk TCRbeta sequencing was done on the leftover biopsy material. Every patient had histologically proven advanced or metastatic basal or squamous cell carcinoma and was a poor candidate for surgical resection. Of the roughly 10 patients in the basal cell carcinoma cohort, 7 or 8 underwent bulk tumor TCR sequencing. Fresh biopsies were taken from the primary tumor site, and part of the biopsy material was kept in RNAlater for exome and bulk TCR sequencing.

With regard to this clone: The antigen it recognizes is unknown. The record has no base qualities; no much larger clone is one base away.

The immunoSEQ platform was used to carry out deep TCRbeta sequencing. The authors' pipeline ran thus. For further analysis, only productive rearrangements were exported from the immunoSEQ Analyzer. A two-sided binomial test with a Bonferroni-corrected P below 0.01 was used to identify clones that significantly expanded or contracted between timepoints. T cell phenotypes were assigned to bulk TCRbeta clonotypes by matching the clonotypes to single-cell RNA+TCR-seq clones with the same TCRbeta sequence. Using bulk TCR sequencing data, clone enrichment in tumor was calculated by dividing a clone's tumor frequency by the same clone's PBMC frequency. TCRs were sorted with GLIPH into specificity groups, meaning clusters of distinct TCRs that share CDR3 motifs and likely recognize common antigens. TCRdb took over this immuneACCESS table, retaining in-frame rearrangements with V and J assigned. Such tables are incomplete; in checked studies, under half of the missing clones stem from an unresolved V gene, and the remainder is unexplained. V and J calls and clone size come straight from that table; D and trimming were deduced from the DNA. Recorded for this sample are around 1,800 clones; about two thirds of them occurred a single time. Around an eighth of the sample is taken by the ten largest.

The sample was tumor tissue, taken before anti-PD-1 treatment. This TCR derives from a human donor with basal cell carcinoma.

The DNA is TGCGCCAGCAGCCAACAGGGCTCTCTCTCTGGGGCCAACGTCCTGACTTTC. It specifies CASSQQGSLSGANVLTF. The sequence joins TRBV4-1 to TRBJ2-6; a weak D assignment points to TRBD1 (5 bases agree). The CDR3 runs 17 amino acids, cysteine and phenylalanine included. Only the CDR3 region is kept as DNA, spanning 51 bases read in frame from base 1. The germline V gene provides CDR1 MGHRA and CDR2 YSYEKL. V loses 2 bases, J loses 0 bases, and the germline ends lie 11 bases apart.